A selection of T cell receptor beta chains follows, all from one sample in a study of cytomegalovirus exposure and HLA in healthy donors. This table comes from immunoSEQ multiplex PCR, and its TCRdb copy is limited to in-frame clones, with some not included. Here the sample spans some 250,000 clones, 82% being singletons. Sequencing was performed on PBMCs. All receptors come from a woman between 40 and 50 years old in good health and CMV-seropositive. CDR3s include the opening cysteine and the closing phenylalanine or tryptophan. The D gene is left open where the match is weak. Rows may omit the clone size; those that give it use once, few, many or a size class.

J | V | D | size | CDR3 | DNA
TRBJ2-2 | TRBV9 | . | . | CASSVGQGGNTGELFF | TGTGCCAGCAGCGTAGGACAGGGAGGGAACACCGGGGAGCTGTTTTTT
TRBJ1-4 | TRBV11-2 | TRBD1 | . | CASSAHRGYATNEKLFF | TGTGCCAGCAGCGCCCACAGGGGGTACGCAACTAATGAAAAACTGTTTTTT
TRBJ2-1 | TRBV6-6 | . | . | CACTRLARYNEQFF | TGTGCCTGCACCAGGCTAGCGAGATACAATGAGCAGTTCTTC
TRBJ2-7 | TRBV9 | TRBD2 | . | CASSVGGSSYEQYF | TGTGCCAGCAGCGTAGGCGGGAGCTCCTACGAGCAGTACTTC
TRBJ1-2 | TRBV25-1 | TRBD1 | . | CASRATGAYGYTF | TGTGCCAGCCGTGCAACAGGGGCCTATGGCTACACCTTC
TRBJ1-6 | TRBV19 | . | . | CASSPTANSPLHF | TGTGCCAGTAGTCCCACAGCTAATTCACCCCTCCACTTT
TRBJ2-7 | TRBV2 | TRBD2 | . | CASSEEFLGAGGPPYYEQYF | TGTGCCAGCAGTGAAGAGTTTTTGGGAGCGGGAGGGCCCCCGTACTACGAGCAGTACTTC
TRBJ1-2 | TRBV7-3 | TRBD1 | . | CASSPGTDYGYTF | TGTGCCAGCAGCCCAGGGACAGACTATGGCTACACCTTC
TRBJ1-2 | TRBV9 | TRBD1 | . | CASSSTGAGYGYTF | TGTGCCAGCAGCTCGACAGGGGCAGGCTATGGCTACACCTTC
TRBJ2-5 | TRBV5-4 | . | . | CASSLQETQYF | TGTGCCAGCAGTTTACAAGAGACCCAGTACTTC
TRBJ2-7 | TRBV5-1 | . | . | CASSQYQTATYEQYF | TGCGCCAGCAGCCAATACCAGACAGCCACCTACGAGCAGTACTTC
TRBJ2-5 | TRBV29-1 | . | . | CSVVLETQYF | TGCAGCGTTGTTCTAGAGACCCAGTACTTC
TRBJ1-1 | TRBV19 | . | . | CASSDMWRLNTEAFF | TGTGCCAGTAGTGATATGTGGCGGTTGAACACTGAAGCTTTCTTT
TRBJ2-7 | TRBV5-1 | . | once | CASSSGPPGSSSYEQYF | TGCGCCAGCAGCTCTGGCCCCCCAGGGTCAAGCTCCTACGAGCAGTACTTC
TRBJ2-5 | TRBV29-1 | TRBD2 | . | CSVGSGGETQYF | TGCAGCGTGGGTAGCGGGGGAGAGACCCAGTACTTC
TRBJ1-3 | TRBV4-3 | . | . | CASSQEVTGLGNTIYF | TGCGCCAGCAGCCAAGAGGTGACAGGTCTTGGAAACACCATATATTTT
TRBJ2-4 | TRBV5-1 | TRBD1 | . | CASSPGQGGVKNIQYF | TGCGCCAGCAGCCCCGGACAGGGGGGTGTCAAAAACATTCAGTACTTC
TRBJ2-3 | TRBV10-3 | . | . | CAISESTGTQYF | TGTGCCATCAGTGAGTCGACAGGTACGCAGTATTTT